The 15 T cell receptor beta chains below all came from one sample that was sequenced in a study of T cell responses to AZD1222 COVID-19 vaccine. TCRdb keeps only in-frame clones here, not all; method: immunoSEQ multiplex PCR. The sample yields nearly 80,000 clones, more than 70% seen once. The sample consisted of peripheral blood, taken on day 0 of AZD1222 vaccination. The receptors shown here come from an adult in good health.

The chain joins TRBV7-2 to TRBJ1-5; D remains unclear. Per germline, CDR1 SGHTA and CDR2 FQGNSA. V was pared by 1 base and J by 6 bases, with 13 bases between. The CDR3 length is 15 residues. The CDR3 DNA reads TGTGCCAGCAGCTTAGTCCCCCTTTCGGGTCAGCCCCAGCATTTT. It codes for CASSLVPLSGQPQHF.

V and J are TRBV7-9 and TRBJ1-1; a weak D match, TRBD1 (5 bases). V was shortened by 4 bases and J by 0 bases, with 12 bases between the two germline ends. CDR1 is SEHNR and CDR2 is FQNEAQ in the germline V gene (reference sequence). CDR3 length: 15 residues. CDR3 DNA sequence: TGTGCCAGCAGCTCCGGGACTATGCTGAACACTGAAGCTTTCTTT. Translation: CASSSGTMLNTEAFF.

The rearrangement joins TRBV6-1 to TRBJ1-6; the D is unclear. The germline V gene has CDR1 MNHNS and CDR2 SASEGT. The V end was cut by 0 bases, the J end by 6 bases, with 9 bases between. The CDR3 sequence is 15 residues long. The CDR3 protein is CASSEAPHSNSPLHF. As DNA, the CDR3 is TGTGCCAGCAGTGAAGCGCCGCATTCTAATTCACCCCTCCACTTT.

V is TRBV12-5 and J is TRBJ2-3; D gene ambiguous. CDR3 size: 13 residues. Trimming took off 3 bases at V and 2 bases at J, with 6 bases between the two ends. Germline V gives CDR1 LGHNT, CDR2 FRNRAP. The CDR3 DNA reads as TGTGCTAGTGGTTTCGATGTCACAGATACGCAGTATTTT. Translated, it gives CASGFDVTDTQYF.

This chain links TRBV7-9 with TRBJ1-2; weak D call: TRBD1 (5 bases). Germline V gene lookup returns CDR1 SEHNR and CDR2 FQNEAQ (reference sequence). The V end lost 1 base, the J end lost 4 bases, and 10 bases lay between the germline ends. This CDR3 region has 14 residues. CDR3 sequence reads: CASSLGGPLYGYTF. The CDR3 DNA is TGTGCCAGCAGCTTAGGGGGCCCCCTCTATGGCTACACCTTC.

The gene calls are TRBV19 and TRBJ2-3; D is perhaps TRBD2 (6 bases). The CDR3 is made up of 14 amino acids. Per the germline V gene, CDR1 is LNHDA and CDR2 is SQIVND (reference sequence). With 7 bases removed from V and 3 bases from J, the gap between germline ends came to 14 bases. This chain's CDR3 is CASTMRGWTDTQYF. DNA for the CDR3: TGTGCCAGTACCATGCGGGGTTGGACAGATACGCAGTATTTT.

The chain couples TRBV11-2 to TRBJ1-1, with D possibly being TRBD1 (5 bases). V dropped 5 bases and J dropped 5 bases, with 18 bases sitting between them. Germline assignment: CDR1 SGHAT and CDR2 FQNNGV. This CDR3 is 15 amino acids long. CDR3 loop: CASSPPAGYATEAFF. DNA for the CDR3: TGTGCCAGCAGCCCGCCCGCAGGGTACGCTACTGAAGCTTTCTTT.

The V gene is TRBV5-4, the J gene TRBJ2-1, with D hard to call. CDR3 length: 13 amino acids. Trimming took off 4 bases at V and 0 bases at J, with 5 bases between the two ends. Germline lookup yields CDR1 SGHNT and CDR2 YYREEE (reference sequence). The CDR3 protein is CASSPYSYNEQFF. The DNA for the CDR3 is TGTGCCAGCAGCCCTTACTCCTACAATGAGCAGTTCTTC.

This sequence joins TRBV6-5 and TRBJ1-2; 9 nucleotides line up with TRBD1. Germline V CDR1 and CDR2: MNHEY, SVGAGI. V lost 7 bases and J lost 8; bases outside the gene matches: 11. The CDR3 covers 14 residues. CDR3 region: CASTLGQGSRGYTF. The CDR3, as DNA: TGTGCCAGCACCCTGGGACAGGGATCCAGAGGCTACACCTTC.

In DNA form, the CDR3 reads TGCGCCAGCAGCCAAGATCCCACAGGGGAGCCCCAGCATTTT. Translated, it gives CASSQDPTGEPQHF. This chain uses TRBV4-1 with TRBJ1-5, with 7 positions matching TRBD1. This CDR3 contains 14 residues. CDR1 is MGHRA, CDR2 YSYEKL, per germline. Germline trimming cut 0 bases from V and 8 bases from J; bases unmatched to any gene: 4.

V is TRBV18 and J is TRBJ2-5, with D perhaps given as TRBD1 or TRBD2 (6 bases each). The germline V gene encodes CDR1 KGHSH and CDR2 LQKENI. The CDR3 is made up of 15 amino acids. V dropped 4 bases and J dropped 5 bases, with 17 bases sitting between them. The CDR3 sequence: CASSHGQSGRETQYF. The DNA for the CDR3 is TGTGCCAGCTCACATGGACAGTCTGGGAGGGAGACCCAGTACTTC.

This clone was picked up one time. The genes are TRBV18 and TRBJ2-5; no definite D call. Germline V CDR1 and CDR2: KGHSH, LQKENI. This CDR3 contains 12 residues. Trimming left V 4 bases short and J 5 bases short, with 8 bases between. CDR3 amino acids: CASSLGSETQYF. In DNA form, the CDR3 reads TGTGCCAGCTCACTAGGGTCGGAGACCCAGTACTTC.

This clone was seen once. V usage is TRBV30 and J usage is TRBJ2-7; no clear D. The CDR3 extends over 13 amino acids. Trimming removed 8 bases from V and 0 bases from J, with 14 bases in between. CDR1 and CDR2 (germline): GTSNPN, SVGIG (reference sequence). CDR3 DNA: TGTGCCAGGTCTAAGGGTTCCTCCTACGAGCAGTACTTC. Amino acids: CARSKGSSYEQYF.

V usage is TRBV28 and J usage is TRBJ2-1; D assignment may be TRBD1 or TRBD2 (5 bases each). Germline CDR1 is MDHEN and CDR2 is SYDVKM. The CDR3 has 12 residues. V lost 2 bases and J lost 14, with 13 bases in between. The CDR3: CASSLERGPEFF. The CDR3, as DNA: TGTGCCAGCAGTTTAGAGAGGGGTCCGGAGTTCTTC.

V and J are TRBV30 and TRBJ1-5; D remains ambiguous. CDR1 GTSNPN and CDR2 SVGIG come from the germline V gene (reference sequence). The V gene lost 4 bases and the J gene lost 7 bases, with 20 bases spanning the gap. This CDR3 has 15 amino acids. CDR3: CAWNPKGSSRQPQHF. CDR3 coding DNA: TGTGCCTGGAACCCTAAAGGGTCCAGCCGACAGCCCCAGCATTTT.